The 24 T cell receptor beta chains reported below all come from one sample, sequenced in a study of metastatic and nonmetastatic thyroid tumors. Nobody among the patients had been given any treatment before thyroid surgery. Through MiXCR, TCRdb re-clonotyped the PCR reads. The table lists 15,000 to 25,000 clones, just over 25% of them singletons. Sequencing was carried out using blood. Receptor source: a male donor with papillary thyroid cancer or a benign thyroid nodule (not recorded which). Some clones in this sample may be carry-over from other donors' samples.

This clone showed up many times. This CDR3 is CASNVDRVATNEKLFF. For the CDR3, the DNA is TGTGCCAGCAACGTAGACAGGGTTGCAACTAATGAAAAACTGTTTTTT. The chain has TRBV28 and TRBJ1-4; 7 positions agree with TRBD1. V dropped 7 bases and J dropped 0; count of bases not matched to a gene: 8. CDR1 and CDR2 from the germline V gene are MDHEN and SYDVKM. This CDR3 has 16 residues.

In its sample, this clone ranks as medium-sized. The chain carries TRBV4-1 and TRBJ2-3; TRBD2 matches at 7 bases. The V gene end was trimmed by 1 base and the J gene end by 5 bases; junction bases not matched to a gene: 12. Germline V gene sequence: CDR1 MGHRA, CDR2 YSYEKL. The CDR3 loop spans 17 amino acids. The CDR3 reads CASSQGIGGRVVDTQYF. The CDR3 nucleotides read TGCGCCAGCAGCCAAGGGATCGGCGGGAGAGTTGTAGATACGCAGTATTTT.

This clone showed up just a few times. Other DNA sequences in this specimen translate into the identical CDR3. This chain connects TRBV27 to TRBJ1-5; 9 bases fit TRBD1. The trim removed 5 bases at V and 3 bases at J, leaving 5 bases unmatched. From germline, CDR1 is MNHEY and CDR2 SMNVEV (reference sequence). The CDR3 spans 15 residues. The CDR3: CASSPGTGINQPQHF. CDR3 DNA: TGTGCCAGCAGTCCCGGGACAGGGATCAATCAGCCCCAGCATTTT.

In the case of this clone: This likely comes from a read error, as the CDR3 has no conserved phenylalanine or tryptophan at its end. The chain uses TRBV12-3 or TRBV12-4 and TRBJ2-7; D is ambiguous. The J call is doubtful: the DNA matches TRBJ2-1 better. The CDR3 length is 13 residues. CDR3 coding DNA: TGTGCCAGCAGGAAAACGTACACCTACGAGCAGTTCTGC. Translated, it gives CASRKTYTYEQFC.

This clone came up once. The chain couples TRBV7-3 to TRBJ2-1; TRBD2 might be the D (5 bases). CDR3 length: 13 amino acids. V lost 4 bases and J 7 bases, leaving 11 bases between the germline ends. Germline CDR1 reads SGHTA; CDR2 reads FQGTGA. The CDR3 sequence is CASSSSPGNEQFF. The CDR3 DNA is TGTGCCAGCAGCTCCTCCCCGGGGAATGAGCAGTTCTTC.

This clone was recorded at least ten times. CDR3 sequence reads: CASSSQGAPTGELFF. In DNA, the CDR3 is TGTGCCAGCAGCTCTCAGGGGGCGCCCACCGGGGAGCTGTTTTTT. The V call is TRBV5-4, the J call TRBJ2-2, with 8 bases that match TRBD1. This CDR3 comprises 15 residues. V lost 3 bases, J lost 4 bases, and 5 bases stayed unmatched. The germline gives CDR1 SGHNT, CDR2 YYREEE (reference sequence).

The V gene is TRBV6-2 or TRBV6-3, the J gene TRBJ1-2, with no clear D. Germline V gene lookup returns CDR1 MNHEY and CDR2 SVGEGT. The CDR3 is made up of 14 amino acids. The V end was cut by 5 bases, the J end by 7 bases, with 17 bases between. CDR3 coding DNA: TGTGCCAGCAGTCCCTTGGTGGGATCGGGTGGCTACACCTTC. Translating gives CASSPLVGSGGYTF.

This clone was observed many times. J is TRBJ2-5 and V is TRBV11-2, with D perhaps TRBD2 (6 bases). The germline V gene has CDR1 SGHAT and CDR2 FQNNGV. V was trimmed by 5 bases and J by 1 base, leaving 11 bases between them. There are 14 residues in the CDR3. The CDR3 DNA is TGTGCCAGCAGCGCGGGGAACTCCCAAGAGACCCAGTACTTC. This sequence encodes CASSAGNSQETQYF.

This clone has only a few counts. This chain joins TRBV24-1 and TRBJ1-1, with D tentatively TRBD1 (5 bases). V was trimmed by 6 bases and J by 7 bases, leaving 14 bases between them. There are 13 residues in the CDR3. Germline loops: CDR1 KGHDR, CDR2 SFDVKD. The CDR3, as DNA: TGTGCCACCAGTACCGGGGCCGCCGTTGAAGCTTTCTTT. Translation: CATSTGAAVEAFF.

V gene TRBV6-6 combines with J gene TRBJ1-4, with D unclear. This CDR3 comprises 15 residues. V was clipped by 0 bases and J by 7 bases, with 12 bases between them. Germline CDR1 and CDR2: MNHNY and SVGAGI (reference sequence). The CDR3 region has the DNA TGTGCCAGCAGTTACTCGAGGAGGTCTGGTGAAAAACTGTTTTTT. Amino acid sequence: CASSYSRRSGEKLFF.

Ten or more counts support this clone. The J gene is TRBJ2-2, the V gene TRBV20-1, with D possibly being TRBD2 (5 bases). This CDR3 is built from 14 residues. The V end was cut by 4 bases, the J end by 5 bases, with 14 bases between. The germline CDR1 and CDR2 sequences are DFQATT and SNEGSKA (reference sequence). CDR3 nucleotide sequence: TGCAGTGCTATCAGGAATAGGGAGACCGGGGAGCTGTTTTTT. This translates into CSAIRNRETGELFF.

This sequence joins TRBV9 and TRBJ1-6, with D possibly matching TRBD1 (5 bases). The CDR3 length is 14 residues. CDR1 and CDR2 from the germline V gene are SGDLS and YYNGEE. Trimming cost V 0 bases and J 10 bases, with 11 bases left between them. CDR3 residues: CASSVAQWGSPLHF. Here the CDR3 DNA reads TGTGCCAGCAGCGTAGCTCAATGGGGGTCACCCCTCCACTTT.

This clone was observed a few times. The gene calls are TRBV19 and TRBJ1-2; 8 bases map to TRBD1. The J segment lost 7 bases and the V segment lost 8 bases, leaving 6 bases of the junction unmatched. The CDR3 extends over 12 amino acids. Germline CDR1 LNHDA, CDR2 SQIVND (reference sequence). As DNA, the CDR3 is TGTGCCAGTTTCTCAGGGGGCGGTGGCTACACCTTC. Translation: CASFSGGGGYTF.

This chain links TRBV11-2 with TRBJ2-5, with D possibly being TRBD1 or TRBD2 (6 bases each). Trimming took 2 bases from V and 4 from J, leaving 11 bases between them. Germline values: CDR1 SGHAT, CDR2 FQNNGV. The CDR3 has 14 amino acids. The CDR3 coding sequence is TGTGCCAGCAGCTTAACGGGGGCCGCAGAGACCCAGTACTTC. Translation: CASSLTGAAETQYF.

J is TRBJ2-7 and V is TRBV11-1; 7 nucleotides align to TRBD1. Germline V gene lookup returns CDR1 SGHAT and CDR2 FQDESV (reference sequence). With 5 bases clipped from V and 4 bases from J, the junction kept 11 bases outside the gene matches. The length of the CDR3 is 15 residues. The CDR3 DNA reads as TGTGCCAGCAGCGACCGGGACAGACTTTATTACGAGCAGTACTTC. It codes for CASSDRDRLYYEQYF.

CDR3 bases: TGTGCCAGCTCACGGTGGGACAGGGGATTCTACGAGCAGTACTTC. This encodes CASSRWDRGFYEQYF. The V and J genes are TRBV18 and TRBJ2-7; 10 nucleotides agree with TRBD1. Trimming at V came to 4 bases and at J to 3 bases, leaving 6 bases not matched to a gene. CDR3 length: 15 amino acids. The germline V gene has CDR1 KGHSH and CDR2 LQKENI. The full variable domain, completed using reference TRBV18 and TRBJ2-7, is NAGVMQNPRHLVRRRGQEARLRCSPMKGHSHVYWYRQLPEEGLKFMVYLQKENIIDESGMPKERFSAEFPKEGPSILRIQQVVRGDSAAYFCASSRWDRGFYEQYFGPGTRLTVT.

There are many counts of this clone. CDR3 DNA: TGTGCCAGCAGCCAAGTCCGGACCGGGGAGCTGTTTTTT. It yields the protein CASSQVRTGELFF. The genes are TRBV3-1 and TRBJ2-2; unclear D gene. V was cut by 1 base and J by 5 bases, with 5 bases left in between. From germline, CDR1 is LGHDT and CDR2 YNNKEL (reference sequence). The CDR3 runs to 13 residues.

The V and J genes are TRBV6-2 or TRBV6-3 and TRBJ1-6; D is unclear. V shed 4 bases and J shed 8 bases, with 9 bases lying between them. Per the germline V gene, CDR1 is MNHEY and CDR2 is SVGEGT. This CDR3 comprises 13 residues. DNA for the CDR3: TGTGCCAGCAGTTGGGATAGGGATTCACCCCTCCACTTT. Translated: CASSWDRDSPLHF.

The V gene is TRBV5-6, the J gene TRBJ1-6; weak D call: TRBD1 (5 bases). The CDR3 loop spans 19 amino acids. Germline CDR1 and CDR2: SGHDT and YYEEEE. Trimming left V 2 bases short and J 10 bases short, with 28 bases between. CDR3 amino acids: CASSFTGDLGGMRGSPLHF. In nucleotides, the CDR3 is TGTGCCAGCAGCTTCACTGGGGATTTGGGTGGTATGAGGGGATCACCCCTCCACTTT.

In its sample, this clone was seen many times. This could be a read error, since a much larger clone is one nucleotide away. The chain has TRBV18 and TRBJ1-1, with D possibly being TRBD1 (5 bases). This CDR3 is 14 amino acids long. Germline assignment: CDR1 KGHSH and CDR2 LQKENI. The CDR3 region is CASPPSRAYTEAFF. In DNA, the CDR3 is TGTGCCAGCCCACCAAGCAGGGCTTACACTGAAGCTTTCTTT. Full variable domain (remainder filled in from reference TRBV18 and TRBJ1-1): NAGVMQNPRHLVRRRGQEARLRCSPMKGHSHVYWYRQLPEEGLKFMVYLQKENIIDESGMPKERFSAEFPKEGPSILRIQQVVRGDSAAYFCASPPSRAYTEAFFGQGTRLTVV.

This clone was observed a few times. The chain couples TRBV6-6 to TRBJ2-3; D uncertain. The germline gives CDR1 MNHNY, CDR2 SVGAGI (reference sequence). The CDR3 is 15 residues long. Trimming pared 3 bases from V and 4 bases from J, leaving 14 bases between. The CDR3 DNA follows: TGTGCCAGCAGTTATGAGGTGTCGCAGCCAGATACGCAGTATTTT. Its translation is CASSYEVSQPDTQYF.

The table lists this clone with a few counts. CDR3 nucleotide sequence: TGTGCCAGCCAACGGGACAGGGGGTACTCCTACAATGAGCAGTTCTTC. Translation: CASQRDRGYSYNEQFF. This sequence joins TRBV27 and TRBJ2-1; 11 positions agree with TRBD1. J lost 0 bases, V lost 8 bases, and 6 bases had no gene match. The germline CDR1 and CDR2 sequences are MNHEY and SMNVEV (reference sequence). The CDR3 loop spans 16 amino acids.

This clone is classed as medium-sized. The chain combines TRBV28 with TRBJ2-7; D may match TRBD1 or TRBD2 (5 bases each). The V gene's germline CDR1 is MDHEN and CDR2 SYDVKM. There are 12 residues in the CDR3. The germline V and J ends were trimmed by 8 bases and 10 bases, with 18 bases remaining between them. CDR3 coding DNA: TGTGCCAGCGGGGGTGATCCTTTGTATCAGTACTTC. It yields the protein CASGGDPLYQYF. The full variable domain, in which reference TRBV28 and TRBJ2-7 provide the parts outside the CDR3, is DVKVTQSSRYLVKRTGEKVFLECVQDMDHENMFWYRQDPGLGLRLIYFSYDVKMKEKGDIPEGYSVSREKKERFSLILESASTNQTSMYLCASGGDPLYQYFGPGTRLTVT.

This sequence joins TRBV28 and TRBJ1-2; D is uncertain. The V end was cut by 8 bases, the J end by 7 bases, with 14 bases between. Germline lookup yields CDR1 MDHEN and CDR2 SYDVKM. CDR3 length equals 12 residues. CDR3 nucleotide sequence: TGTGCCAGCTCAAAGGGTAAACGTGGCTACACCTTC. Translating it yields CASSKGKRGYTF.